This T cell receptor (beta chain) was profiled in a study of blood T cell repertoires in COVID-19 (dated by TCRdb to the early 2020s). At the level of the whole study: Samples covering the acute and convalescent phases of COVID-19 were provided by collaborators in the United States, Italy and Spain. The dataset comprised deeply sampled blood TCRbeta repertoires from subjects exposed to, actively infected with, or recovered from COVID-19. The material from the prospective study consisted of cDNA or gDNA derived from T cells, B-cell-depleted T cells, or PBMCs. Where HLA class I and class II types were available, the types were taken from metadata supplied by the sample provider, not from assay-based typing. The repertoires were released in a freely available public database intended as a resource for research on the immune response to SARS-CoV-2. The sample metadata nearly always contained a de-identified subject ID, COVID-19 status, age in years and sex. The samples were drawn from two sources: the first 160 participants of the ongoing ImmuneRACE study, and 1,000 to 1,500 subjects contributed by 6 global collaborators.

Participants in the prospective study were aged roughly 18 to 100 years, lived in some 24 United States geographic areas, and enrolled through a virtual design. In the prospective study, participants were assigned to cohorts based on the clinical history participants reported in a screening survey and a study questionnaire. For ImmuneRACE Cohort 3, a participant was defined as recovered based on two consecutive negative NP/OP PCR tests, clearance by a healthcare professional, or resolution of symptoms. In the prospective study, whole blood, serum and a nasopharyngeal or oropharyngeal swab were collected from each participant by mobile phlebotomists. Additional blood draws and questionnaires over an approximately 2-month period could optionally be provided by prospective study participants. Blood samples from the prospective study were shipped frozen or at room temperature prior to DNA extraction.

The CDR3, cysteine through phenylalanine, is 15 amino acids long. The retained sequence is limited to the CDR3, 45 bases, with the frame set at the first base. The germline V end is reduced by 3 bases and the J end by 7 bases; junction bases left unmatched: 8. From a lookup of the germline V gene (reference sequence), CDR1 and CDR2 are LNHDA and SQIVND. Results the study describes overall, beyond this receptor: The quantity of clinical and demographic metadata differed by source and by participant and was supplied without curation.

TCRbeta CDR3 regions were amplified from genomic DNA using the immunoSEQ Assay, a bias-controlled multiplex PCR. In the original analysis: The number of nucleated cells in each sample was estimated by amplification of reference gene primers within the assay. Sequence reads were collapsed and filtered to measure the absolute abundance of every unique TCRbeta CDR3 rearrangement. For each sample, productive Simpson clonality was calculated as the square root of Simpson's diversity index over productive rearrangements. TCRdb re-hosts the immuneACCESS table, in-frame sequences only. Its copies lack some clones; in the studies checked, an unresolved V gene accounts for under half of them, and the cause for the rest is not known. That table gives V, J and clone size, and the DNA gave D and trimming. Within this sample are about 140,000 clones, with 70% to 90% of them counted one time only. More than 5% of the sample is held by the ten biggest clonotypes.

In the case of this clone: Its antigen remains undetermined. No quality values exist for individual bases; no much larger clone is one base distant.

Sequencing input: PBMCs or T cells enriched from blood (not recorded which). The chain joins TRBV19 to TRBJ2-1, with TRBD1 matching 8 junction bases. This clonotype was obtained from a woman in her 40s who had recovered from COVID-19. The CDR3 loop reads CASSIAQGALNEQFF. DNA sequence: TGTGCCAGTAGTATTGCCCAGGGGGCATTGAATGAGCAGTTCTTC.